The 17 T cell receptor beta chains listed next were all sequenced from one sample in a study of beta chain features in type 1 diabetes. Expressed TCRB transcripts got sequenced, as all isolated RNA was reverse transcribed. TCRdb's table, derived via immunoSEQ multiplex PCR, lists solely in-frame clones and lacks some. The profile shows some 150,000 clones, over 8.5% of them singletons. The sequenced sample was central memory CD4+ T cells from blood. The receptors come from a man aged 18 to 35 in good health.

V is TRBV7-2 and J is TRBJ2-3; 10 bases line up with TRBD2. Germline V lookup: CDR1 SGHTA, CDR2 FQGNSA. This CDR3 is 16 amino acids long. The J segment lost 0 bases and the V segment lost 3 bases, leaving 3 bases of the junction unmatched. CDR3 residues: CASSFQRGGSTDTQYF. CDR3 coding DNA: TGTGCCAGCAGCTTCCAGCGGGGGGGGAGCACAGATACGCAGTATTTT.

This clone occurred once. This chain connects TRBV7-2 to TRBJ2-2; D gene ambiguous. CDR3 length equals 17 residues. V was shortened by 2 bases and J by 4 bases, with 17 bases between the two germline ends. The V gene's germline CDR1 is SGHTA and CDR2 FQGNSA. CDR3 region: CASSLTPAAFRTGELFF. For the CDR3, the DNA is TGTGCCAGCAGCTTAACCCCGGCGGCTTTTCGCACCGGGGAGCTGTTTTTT.

The chain is built from TRBV7-2 and TRBJ1-5, with a tentative D call TRBD1 (5 bases). The CDR3 consists of 13 residues. Trimming pared 4 bases from V and 6 bases from J, leaving 10 bases between. Germline V gene sequence: CDR1 SGHTA, CDR2 FQGNSA. The CDR3 here is CASSSRGGQPQHF. CDR3 coding DNA: TGTGCCAGCAGCTCCCGGGGGGGTCAGCCCCAGCATTTT.

This chain uses TRBV5-1 with TRBJ2-1; 8 bases are a match to TRBD1. The junction had 12 bases not matched to a gene; V was cut back by 4 bases and J by 6 bases. Germline CDR1 is SGHRS and CDR2 is YFSETQ. This CDR3 region has 16 residues. CDR3 sequence (DNA): TGCGCCAGCAGCCCCGCCCTCGACAGGGGTGGCAATGAGCAGTTCTTC. Its translation: CASSPALDRGGNEQFF. The whole variable domain, filled in from reference TRBV5-1 and TRBJ2-1, reads KAGVTQTPRYLIKTRGQQVTLSCSPISGHRSVSWYQQTPGQGLQFLFEYFSETQRNKGNFPGRFSGRQFSNSRSEMNVSTLELGDSALYLCASSPALDRGGNEQFFGPGTRLTVL.

This chain connects TRBV10-3 to TRBJ1-1; 7 nucleotides agree with TRBD1. CDR1 and CDR2 from the germline V gene are ENHRY and SYGVKD. The CDR3 sequence is 15 residues long. J was trimmed by 1 base and V by 6 bases; bases with no gene match: 8. DNA of the CDR3: TGTGCCATCAGAAGCCCCCGGGACAGGAACACTGAAGCTTTCTTT. It codes for CAIRSPRDRNTEAFF.

This clone was seen a handful of times. The chain employs TRBV30 and TRBJ2-5; 9 bases are shared with TRBD1. V shed 3 bases, J shed 2 bases, and the junction held 4 bases outside the gene matches. The CDR3 contains 14 residues. Germline CDR1 is GTSNPN and CDR2 is SVGIG (reference sequence). In nucleotides, the CDR3 is TGTGCCTGGAGCCAAGACAGGGGGCAAGAGACCCAGTACTTC. This gives the protein CAWSQDRGQETQYF.

In this sample, this clone turned up many times. This sequence joins TRBV30 and TRBJ2-6, with 10 nucleotides matching TRBD1. Unmatched junction bases numbered 9, after V lost 6 bases and J lost 4 bases. Per germline, CDR1 GTSNPN and CDR2 SVGIG (reference sequence). The CDR3 consists of 16 residues. The CDR3 region is CACRDRGTPGANVLTF. As DNA, the CDR3 is TGTGCCTGCCGGGACAGGGGAACTCCCGGGGCCAACGTCCTGACTTTC.

The V and J genes are TRBV19 and TRBJ1-2; D not certain. Germline-derived CDR1 and CDR2 are LNHDA and SQIVND (reference sequence). The CDR3 spans 13 residues. The V and J ends lost 1 base and 2 bases respectively, with 5 bases between them. The CDR3, as DNA: TGTGCCAGTAGTATAGTAGGGAACTATGGCTACACCTTC. It yields the protein CASSIVGNYGYTF.

This clone has at least ten counts. The chain couples TRBV28 to TRBJ2-3; 7 bases fit TRBD2. The CDR3 totals 13 residues. V lost 6 bases, J lost 1 base, and 1 base stayed unmatched. Germline loops: CDR1 MDHEN, CDR2 SYDVKM. CDR3 nucleotides: TGTGCCAGCAGCCGGGAGGGCACAGATACGCAGTATTTT. Amino acid sequence: CASSREGTDTQYF. The whole variable domain, filled in from reference TRBV28 and TRBJ2-3, reads DVKVTQSSRYLVKRTGEKVFLECVQDMDHENMFWYRQDPGLGLRLIYFSYDVKMKEKGDIPEGYSVSREKKERFSLILESASTNQTSMYLCASSREGTDTQYFGPGTRLTVL.

This chain uses TRBV6-5 with TRBJ2-4, with 7 bases matching TRBD2. The CDR3 has 16 residues. Looked up from germline, CDR1 is MNHEY and CDR2 is SVGAGI. Trimming at V came to 3 bases and at J to 0 bases, leaving 5 bases not matched to a gene. CDR3 sequence reads: CASSYAAGVAKNIQYF. The CDR3 DNA is TGTGCCAGCAGTTATGCGGCGGGGGTAGCCAAAAACATTCAGTACTTC.

This rearrangement joins TRBV7-9 to TRBJ1-6; D gene ambiguous. The CDR3 is 11 amino acids. CDR1 and CDR2 from the germline V gene are SEHNR and FQNEAQ (reference sequence). V was shortened by 8 bases and J by 11 bases, with 10 bases between the two germline ends. In DNA, the CDR3 is TGTGCCAGCGGCACTAGGACACCCCTCCACTTT. It codes for CASGTRTPLHF.

This clone was seen only a few times. The chain uses TRBV11-2 and TRBJ2-4; TRBD1 or TRBD2 may be the D gene (5 bases each). The CDR3 totals 15 residues. In germline, CDR1 is SGHAT, CDR2 FQNNGV. V was clipped by 4 bases and J by 0 bases, with 10 bases between them. The CDR3 sequence: CASSSAGTAKNIQYF. DNA of the CDR3: TGTGCCAGCAGCTCGGCCGGGACAGCCAAAAACATTCAGTACTTC.

This clone was counted only a few times. V gene TRBV29-1 combines with J gene TRBJ1-1; no definite D call. The CDR3 totals 13 residues. Per germline, CDR1 SQVTM and CDR2 ANQGSEA. The V gene lost 4 bases and the J gene lost 3 bases, with 12 bases spanning the gap. The CDR3 is CSVAGRPHTEAFF. CDR3 bases: TGCAGCGTTGCTGGTCGCCCTCACACTGAAGCTTTCTTT.

This clone was seen more than once but under ten times. J is TRBJ2-2 and V is TRBV4-1; 8 bases map to TRBD1. CDR1 is MGHRA and CDR2 is YSYEKL in the germline V gene. V lost 6 bases and J lost 5; bases outside the gene matches: 2. This CDR3 spans 13 amino acids. The CDR3 sequence is CASSRQGTGELFF. The CDR3 DNA is TGCGCCAGCAGTCGACAGGGGACCGGGGAGCTGTTTTTT.

The chain uses TRBV2 and TRBJ2-1, with TRBD1 matching over 9 bases. The germline CDR1 and CDR2 sequences are SNHLY and FYNNEI. Germline trimming cut 7 bases from V and 6 bases from J; bases unmatched to any gene: 10. CDR3 length: 15 residues. The CDR3 is CASTLDRGAANEQFF. The CDR3 region has the DNA TGTGCCAGCACACTGGACAGGGGAGCGGCCAATGAGCAGTTCTTC.

This clone showed up just a few times. This sequence joins TRBV6-5 and TRBJ1-6; D is uncertain. Trimming removed 2 bases at V and 0 bases at J, with 8 bases between. The CDR3 is made up of 16 amino acids. In germline, CDR1 is MNHEY, CDR2 SVGAGI. Here the CDR3 DNA reads TGTGCCAGCAGTTACCTGATAAGCTCCTATAATTCACCCCTCCACTTT. This encodes CASSYLISSYNSPLHF.

Only a few counts were recorded for this clone. The rearrangement uses TRBV4-2 and TRBJ2-7; D remains unclear. The V end lost 5 bases, the J end lost 5 bases, and 7 bases lay between the germline ends. Germline CDR1 reads LGHNA; CDR2 reads YNFKEQ. The CDR3 runs to 11 residues. The CDR3 DNA sequence: TGTGCCAGCAGCAACCTTCACGAGCAGTACTTC. Translated, it gives CASSNLHEQYF.